The 8 T cell receptor beta chains in this list originate from one sample, sequenced in a study of tissue T cells after allogeneic stem cell transplantation. Described time point: mouse harvest day 7 after allogeneic transplant. The graft held 10^6 splenic CD5+ T cells and 10^7 T-cell-depleted bone marrow cells. The data were produced by immunoSEQ multiplex PCR, yet TCRdb's version contains in-frame clones alone and is incomplete. Among thousands of clones listed, about 52% were seen once. The sequenced sample consisted of lymph node tissue. The source of these receptors is a female BALB/c mouse given C57BL/6 T cells with graft-versus-host disease after an allogeneic hematopoietic cell transplant.

On this clone: Gene names and germline refer to mouse. The DNA ends 1 residue before the CDR3 does, and the rest of the CDR3 is filled in from the germline J gene. V gene TRBV3 combines with J gene TRBJ1-5; 9 bases align to TRBD1. Trimming removed 4 bases from V and 4 bases from J; junction bases left unmatched: 2. Looked up from germline, CDR1 is SNHLY and CDR2 is FYNGKV (reference sequence). The CDR3 consists of 14 residues. This CDR3 reads CASSSTGGNQAPLF. The DNA read from the CDR3 is TGTGCCAGCAGCTCGACAGGGGGAAACCAGGCTCCGCTT.

As to this clone: Gene names are the mouse ones. This CDR3 is CASSRDWGYEQYF. The sequenced part of the CDR3 DNA is TGTGCCAGCAGCCGGGACTGGGGGTATGAACAGTAC. This chain connects TRBV15 to TRBJ2-7; 11 bases fit TRBD2. The CDR3 goes on 1 residue after the read ends, and that part is filled in from the germline J gene. Germline values: CDR1 SGHND, CDR2 FRSKSL. This CDR3 has 13 residues. V trimming: 6 bases; J trimming: 4 bases; junction bases outside the gene matches: 2.

This clone was seen a handful of times. Mouse gene names and germline throughout. The read halts 1 residue ahead of the CDR3 end, with the missing end drawn from the germline J gene. The chain joins TRBV13-2 to TRBJ2-4; D is unresolved. Trimming removed 2 bases at V and 2 bases at J, with 6 bases between. Germline CDR1 NNHNN, CDR2 SYGAGS (reference sequence). CDR3 length: 13 amino acids. CDR3 DNA, as far as it was read: TGTGCCAGCGGTGACGACAATCAAAACACCTTGTAC. Translated, it gives CASGDDNQNTLY. The CDR3, in full, reads CASGDDNQNTLYF.

Comments on this clone: Genes here carry mouse names. The CDR3 end lies 1 residue beyond the end of the read and is filled in from the germline J gene. The chain joins TRBV12-1 to TRBJ2-2; 8 bases are shared with TRBD1. The V and J ends lost 2 bases and 4 bases, in that order; junction bases with no gene match: 8. The V gene's germline CDR1 is SGHSN and CDR2 HYEKVE. The CDR3 extends over 16 amino acids. CDR3 protein: CASSPAGGRGTGQLYF. CDR3 DNA (partial): TGTGCCAGCTCTCCCGCAGGGGGCAGGGGCACCGGGCAGCTCTAC.

This clone is termed large (0.1 to 1%). Gene names and germline match the mouse. CDR3 bases read: TGTGCCAGCAGCCCCGGGACTGGGGGGCCCTATGAACAGTAC. The encoded protein is CASSPGTGGPYEQY. The full CDR3 reads CASSPGTGGPYEQYF. The chain combines TRBV5 with TRBJ2-7; the match to TRBD2 covers 12 bases. Read sequence stops 1 residue before the CDR3 end, and the germline J gene provides the missing end. The CDR3 covers 15 residues. Germline CDR1 and CDR2: LGHNA and YNLKQL (reference sequence). The V segment lost 4 bases and the J segment 2 bases; nucleotides outside the gene matches: 3.

In its sample, this clone was seen once. Gene names denote mouse genes. CDR3 DNA (partial): TGTGCCAGCAGCCAAGATCCCTGGGGGGGGCGCCCCTATGAACAGTAC. As protein: CASSQDPWGGRPYEQY. The whole CDR3 protein is CASSQDPWGGRPYEQYF. The rearrangement joins TRBV2 to TRBJ2-7, with 9 bases matching TRBD2. The CDR3 goes on 1 residue after the read ends, and that part is filled in from the germline J gene. J was trimmed by 2 bases and V by 0 bases; bases with no gene match: 8. CDR1 and CDR2 from the germline V gene are LGHNA and YSYQKL. The CDR3 totals 17 residues.

To note about this clone: Gene names denote mouse genes. The DNA ends 1 residue before the CDR3 does, and the rest of the CDR3 is filled in from the germline J gene. The chain employs TRBV23 and TRBJ2-1; the tabulated D call, TRBD2, remains unverified against the DNA. The germline gives CDR1 KGHTA, CDR2 FQNQQP. This CDR3 has 16 amino acids. CDR3 DNA (partial): TGCTCCAGCAGCCAACTGGGGGGTTATAACTATGCTGAGCAGTTC. It yields the protein CSSSQLGGYNYAEQF. The entire CDR3 sequence reads CSSSQLGGYNYAEQFF.

Only one count was recorded for this clone. Gene names and germline refer to mouse. The read stops 1 residue short of the end of the CDR3; the missing end is completed from the germline J gene. The gene calls are TRBV16 and TRBJ2-5; 10 nucleotides match TRBD1. Germline V gene data show CDR1 as SGHSA and CDR2 as FRNQAP. V trimming: 4 bases; J trimming: 3 bases; junction bases outside the gene matches: 4. This CDR3 has 15 amino acids. The sequenced CDR3 bases are TGTGCAAGCAGCTGGGACAGGGGAGGGCAAGACACCCAGTAC. This translates into CASSWDRGGQDTQY. In full, the CDR3 reads CASSWDRGGQDTQYF.